This TCR beta chain was found in a study of cytomegalovirus exposure and HLA in healthy donors. Findings of the study overall: Earlier analysis found most TCR beta V segments productive about 90% or about 30% of the time.

Worth noting for this clone: Its antigen is not known.

From germline, CDR1 is KGHSH and CDR2 LQKENI. J lost 1 base, V lost 3 bases, and 10 bases had no gene match. This CDR3 region has 18 residues. The primer mix had 60 Vbeta and 13 Jbeta primers. The data were produced by immunoSEQ multiplex PCR, yet TCRdb's version contains in-frame clones alone and is incomplete. Here the sample spans 200,000 to 250,000 clones, 85% to 90% being singletons. The sequenced material came from PBMCs. This chain uses TRBV18 with TRBJ1-5; 9 bases fit TRBD1. The receptor's source is a human donor in good health. This CDR3 reads CASSPRATGGWSNQPQHF. The DNA for the CDR3 is TGTGCCAGCTCACCCCGAGCAACAGGGGGCTGGAGCAATCAGCCCCAGCATTTT. The full variable domain, rest sourced from reference TRBV18 and TRBJ1-5, is NAGVMQNPRHLVRRRGQEARLRCSPMKGHSHVYWYRQLPEEGLKFMVYLQKENIIDESGMPKERFSAEFPKEGPSILRIQQVVRGDSAAYFCASSPRATGGWSNQPQHFGDGTRLSIL.